This T cell receptor (beta chain) was identified in a study of regulatory T cells in long-lasting Graves disease. The time point here: newly diagnosed GD, antithyroid drugs for less than 3 months. PBMC RNA was the source of the TCR library. Building the TCR beta libraries relied on iRepertoire HTBI primers, and CDR3 regions underwent Arm-PCR. Via MiXCR, TCRdb re-called the multiplex PCR reads, giving one row per CDR3 protein. There are over 300,000 distinct CDR3 sequences in the sample; about a sixth occur only once, and 22% lies in the top ten. This clonotype was counted only a few times. Germline lookup yields CDR1 GTSNPN and CDR2 SVGIG (reference sequence). Between the trimmed V and J ends, which lost 8 bases and 0 bases, there was a span of 10 bases. This CDR3 contains 12 residues.

V is TRBV30 and J is TRBJ2-5; D not certain. This clonotype originated in a female donor with Graves disease. This specimen was peripheral blood mononuclear cells (PBMCs), taken at new diagnosis, from a patient treated with antithyroid drugs. The CDR3 DNA sequence: TGTGCCCGGGTCGGGTACCAAGAGACCCAGTACTTC. Translation: CARVGYQETQYF. The whole variable domain, filled in from reference TRBV30 and TRBJ2-5, reads SQTIHQWPATLVQPVGSPLSLECTVEGTSNPNLYWYRQAAGRGLQLLFYSVGIGQISSEVPQNLSASRPQDRQFILSSKKLLLSDSGFYLCARVGYQETQYFGPGTRLLVL.